The rows below give T cell receptor beta chains drawn from one sample of a study of blood T cell repertoires in COVID-19. Sequenced by immunoSEQ multiplex PCR; TCRdb stores in-frame clones only, minus some. Of 250,000 to 300,000 clones in the sample, 85% to 90% were seen once. What was sequenced was peripheral blood. The source of these receptors is a man in his forties with acute or convalescent COVID-19. CDR3s include the opening cysteine and the closing phenylalanine or tryptophan. Each record gives: V gene, J gene, CDR3 length, clone size, D gene, CDR3 DNA, CDR3 protein. A D gene is named only where the DNA matches it firmly. Only some rows state a clone size, as once, few, many or a class for expanded clones.

V gene: TRBV7-2; J gene: TRBJ2-1; CDR3 length: 15; clone size: -; D gene: TRBD1; CDR3 DNA: TGTGCCAGCAGCTTAAGTCGGACAGGGAACAATGAGCAGTTCTTC; CDR3 protein: CASSLSRTGNNEQFF
V gene: TRBV5-5; J gene: TRBJ1-2; CDR3 length: 15; clone size: -; D gene: -; CDR3 DNA: TGTGCCAGCAGCTCCACACCCCTTCCTAACTATGGCTACACCTTC; CDR3 protein: CASSSTPLPNYGYTF
V gene: TRBV11-2; J gene: TRBJ2-1; CDR3 length: 15; clone size: -; D gene: TRBD2; CDR3 DNA: TGTGCCAGCAGGGGACTAGCGGGGCCCTACAATGAGCAGTTCTTC; CDR3 protein: CASRGLAGPYNEQFF
V gene: TRBV27; J gene: TRBJ1-1; CDR3 length: 13; clone size: -; D gene: -; CDR3 DNA: TGTGCCAGCAGTTTACAGGGAAACACTGAAGCTTTCTTT; CDR3 protein: CASSLQGNTEAFF
V gene: TRBV15; J gene: TRBJ1-2; CDR3 length: 14; clone size: -; D gene: -; CDR3 DNA: TGTGCCACCAGCAGAGGAACCCGGGGGTATGGCTACACCTTC; CDR3 protein: CATSRGTRGYGYTF
V gene: TRBV19; J gene: TRBJ1-1; CDR3 length: 15; clone size: once; D gene: -; CDR3 DNA: TGTGCCAGTAGTTCGTTGGGCCAAAAGAACACTGAAGCTTTCTTT; CDR3 protein: CASSSLGQKNTEAFF
V gene: TRBV19; J gene: TRBJ1-1; CDR3 length: 15; clone size: once; D gene: TRBD1; CDR3 DNA: TGTGCCAGTAGTTTCCGACAGGGGATGCTCCCTGAAGCTTTCTTT; CDR3 protein: CASSFRQGMLPEAFF
V gene: TRBV6-5; J gene: TRBJ1-5; CDR3 length: 13; clone size: -; D gene: TRBD1; CDR3 DNA: TGTGCCAGCTCAACAGGGGGGGGTCAGCCCCAGCATTTT; CDR3 protein: CASSTGGGQPQHF
V gene: TRBV29-1; J gene: TRBJ1-5; CDR3 length: 12; clone size: -; D gene: TRBD1; CDR3 DNA: TGCAGCGTTGGACAGGGGAATCAGCCCCAGCATTTT; CDR3 protein: CSVGQGNQPQHF
V gene: TRBV7-9; J gene: TRBJ1-4; CDR3 length: 14; clone size: -; D gene: TRBD1; CDR3 DNA: TGTGCCAGCAGCCCCGCTGGGACAGACGAAAAACTGTTTTTT; CDR3 protein: CASSPAGTDEKLFF
V gene: TRBV9; J gene: TRBJ1-2; CDR3 length: 14; clone size: once; D gene: TRBD1; CDR3 DNA: TGTGCCAGCAGCGTAGACGGGACAGGATCTGGCTACACCTTC; CDR3 protein: CASSVDGTGSGYTF
V gene: TRBV15; J gene: TRBJ1-3; CDR3 length: 15; clone size: few; D gene: -; CDR3 DNA: TGTGCCACCAGCAGAGCGGGGATATCTGGAAACACCATATATTTT; CDR3 protein: CATSRAGISGNTIYF
V gene: TRBV9; J gene: TRBJ2-4; CDR3 length: 13; clone size: -; D gene: -; CDR3 DNA: TGTGCCAGCAGCGTACAGGAATGGGACATTCAGTACTTC; CDR3 protein: CASSVQEWDIQYF
V gene: TRBV5-1; J gene: TRBJ2-7; CDR3 length: 13; clone size: -; D gene: -; CDR3 DNA: TGCGCCAGCAGCCCTCCAGGAATCTACGAGCAGTACTTC; CDR3 protein: CASSPPGIYEQYF
V gene: TRBV30; J gene: TRBJ1-2; CDR3 length: 13; clone size: -; D gene: -; CDR3 DNA: TGTGCCTGGAGTATAGGGGTTAACTATGGCTACACCTTC; CDR3 protein: CAWSIGVNYGYTF
V gene: TRBV11-2; J gene: TRBJ2-1; CDR3 length: 16; clone size: -; D gene: TRBD2; CDR3 DNA: TGTGCCAGCAGCTTAGATATCCAGCGGGGTTACAATGAGCAGTTCTTC; CDR3 protein: CASSLDIQRGYNEQFF
V gene: TRBV5-1; J gene: TRBJ2-3; CDR3 length: 14; clone size: -; D gene: -; CDR3 DNA: TGCGCCAGCAGCTTGGGGCAGGGGGGAGATACGCAGTATTTT; CDR3 protein: CASSLGQGGDTQYF
V gene: TRBV19; J gene: TRBJ1-2; CDR3 length: 14; clone size: once; D gene: TRBD1; CDR3 DNA: TGTGCCAGTACCCTGGACAGGGTAAACTATGGCTACACCTTC; CDR3 protein: CASTLDRVNYGYTF
V gene: TRBV11-3; J gene: TRBJ2-1; CDR3 length: 16; clone size: -; D gene: -; CDR3 DNA: TGTGCCAGCAGCTTAGTGGCTGGCGCGGCTACAAATGAGCAGTTCTTC; CDR3 protein: CASSLVAGAATNEQFF
V gene: TRBV4-1; J gene: TRBJ1-2; CDR3 length: 14; clone size: -; D gene: -; CDR3 DNA: TGCGCCAGCAGCCAAGAGGCACACCCAGGGGGCTACACCTTC; CDR3 protein: CASSQEAHPGGYTF
V gene: TRBV5-4; J gene: TRBJ2-3; CDR3 length: 14; clone size: -; D gene: -; CDR3 DNA: TGTGCCAGCAGGGGGATAGGGGTCACAGATACGCAGTATTTT; CDR3 protein: CASRGIGVTDTQYF
V gene: TRBV6-5; J gene: TRBJ1-1; CDR3 length: 13; clone size: once; D gene: -; CDR3 DNA: TGTGCCAGCAGCCGTAATATAAACACTGAAGCTTTCTTT; CDR3 protein: CASSRNINTEAFF
V gene: TRBV30; J gene: TRBJ1-2; CDR3 length: 12; clone size: -; D gene: -; CDR3 DNA: TGTGCCTGGAGTGCCCTTGCGATCGGCTACACCTTC; CDR3 protein: CAWSALAIGYTF
V gene: TRBV7-2; J gene: TRBJ2-7; CDR3 length: 16; clone size: -; D gene: TRBD1; CDR3 DNA: TGTGCCAGCAGCCCCCGTTTTTTACAGGGGCACTACGAGCAGTACTTC; CDR3 protein: CASSPRFLQGHYEQYF
V gene: TRBV6-2/TRBV6-3; J gene: TRBJ1-2; CDR3 length: 16; clone size: -; D gene: -; CDR3 DNA: TGTGCCAGCAGTGGGACTACGCTTTCCCTTAACTATGGCTACACCTTC; CDR3 protein: CASSGTTLSLNYGYTF
V gene: TRBV5-5; J gene: TRBJ1-2; CDR3 length: 15; clone size: -; D gene: -; CDR3 DNA: TGTGCCAGCAGCTCCTCCCCTACCCCTAACTATGGCTACACCTTC; CDR3 protein: CASSSSPTPNYGYTF
V gene: TRBV12-5; J gene: TRBJ2-3; CDR3 length: 15; clone size: -; D gene: TRBD1; CDR3 DNA: TGTGCTAGTGGTCAGGACAGGGAGATCACAGATACGCAGTATTTT; CDR3 protein: CASGQDREITDTQYF
V gene: TRBV7-8; J gene: TRBJ2-5; CDR3 length: 14; clone size: -; D gene: TRBD1; CDR3 DNA: TGTGCCAGCACCGCCGGGACAGGACGAGAGACCCAGTACTTC; CDR3 protein: CASTAGTGRETQYF
V gene: TRBV24-1; J gene: TRBJ2-2; CDR3 length: 17; clone size: -; D gene: TRBD1; CDR3 DNA: TGTGCCACCAGTGACCCGCCGGGACAGGGGATGGGCGGGGAGCTGTTTTTT; CDR3 protein: CATSDPPGQGMGGELFF
V gene: TRBV5-8; J gene: TRBJ1-3; CDR3 length: 15; clone size: -; D gene: -; CDR3 DNA: TGTGCCAGCCCAGGGGACACGGTATTTGGAAACACCATATATTTT; CDR3 protein: CASPGDTVFGNTIYF
V gene: TRBV19; J gene: TRBJ2-7; CDR3 length: 15; clone size: -; D gene: -; CDR3 DNA: TGTGCCAGTAGTATAGCCGGGACAAGCTCCTACGAGCAGTACTTC; CDR3 protein: CASSIAGTSSYEQYF
V gene: TRBV6-6; J gene: TRBJ1-1; CDR3 length: 13; clone size: -; D gene: -; CDR3 DNA: TGTGCCTCCCAGGGCTGGGAAAACACTGAAGCTTTCTTT; CDR3 protein: CASQGWENTEAFF
V gene: TRBV29-1; J gene: TRBJ2-2; CDR3 length: 13; clone size: -; D gene: TRBD2; CDR3 DNA: TGTACGGTGGCGGGGGGGCGCACCGGGGAGCTGTTTTTT; CDR3 protein: CTVAGGRTGELFF
V gene: TRBV27; J gene: TRBJ2-6; CDR3 length: 17; clone size: -; D gene: TRBD1; CDR3 DNA: TGTGCCAGCAGTCCCCGGGACAGCTACTCTGGGGCCAACGTCCTGACTTTC; CDR3 protein: CASSPRDSYSGANVLTF
V gene: TRBV21-1; J gene: TRBJ2-7; CDR3 length: 15; clone size: -; D gene: -; CDR3 DNA: TGTGCCAGCAGCTCCCGCGGGACAGAGCACTACGAGCAGTACTTC; CDR3 protein: CASSSRGTEHYEQYF
V gene: TRBV6-2/TRBV6-3; J gene: TRBJ2-3; CDR3 length: 15; clone size: -; D gene: TRBD2; CDR3 DNA: TGTGCCAGCAGTCTCGGGACTCGGGGGGGAGATACGCAGTATTTT; CDR3 protein: CASSLGTRGGDTQYF
V gene: TRBV16; J gene: TRBJ2-1; CDR3 length: 15; clone size: -; D gene: TRBD1; CDR3 DNA: TGTGCCAGCAGCCATACAGGGGTTACCTACAATGAGCAGTTCTTC; CDR3 protein: CASSHTGVTYNEQFF
V gene: TRBV19; J gene: TRBJ2-6; CDR3 length: 18; clone size: -; D gene: TRBD2; CDR3 DNA: TGTGCCAGTAGTATCACGGGGGGTGGGGTCTCTGGGGCCAACGTCCTGACTTTC; CDR3 protein: CASSITGGGVSGANVLTF
V gene: TRBV3-1/TRBV3-2; J gene: TRBJ1-2; CDR3 length: 15; clone size: -; D gene: -; CDR3 DNA: TGTGCCAGCAGCCTACGGGGGGGCAGGAGCAAAAGCTACACCTTC; CDR3 protein: CASSLRGGRSKSYTF
V gene: TRBV5-1; J gene: TRBJ2-7; CDR3 length: 15; clone size: -; D gene: TRBD1; CDR3 DNA: TGCGCCAGCAGCTTGGCAGGACAGGGGGTCCTCGAGCAGTACTTC; CDR3 protein: CASSLAGQGVLEQYF
V gene: TRBV5-5; J gene: TRBJ2-2; CDR3 length: 16; clone size: -; D gene: -; CDR3 DNA: TGTGCCAGCAGCCCAGGGCGGGGAAGGAACACCGGGGAGCTGTTTTTT; CDR3 protein: CASSPGRGRNTGELFF
V gene: TRBV19; J gene: TRBJ1-5; CDR3 length: 16; clone size: few; D gene: TRBD1; CDR3 DNA: TGTGCCAGTAGTATAGGTCGGACAGGGGCTAGTCAGCCCCAGCATTTT; CDR3 protein: CASSIGRTGASQPQHF
V gene: TRBV3-1/TRBV3-2; J gene: TRBJ2-7; CDR3 length: 15; clone size: -; D gene: -; CDR3 DNA: TGTGCCAGCAGCCAATCGTGGGCAGGGTACGACGAGCAGTACTTC; CDR3 protein: CASSQSWAGYDEQYF
V gene: TRBV25-1; J gene: TRBJ2-7; CDR3 length: 16; clone size: -; D gene: TRBD1; CDR3 DNA: TGTGCCAGCAGTGACTCCAGTGGGACAGGGTCCTACGAGCAGTACTTC; CDR3 protein: CASSDSSGTGSYEQYF
V gene: TRBV5-8; J gene: TRBJ1-2; CDR3 length: 14; clone size: -; D gene: -; CDR3 DNA: TGTGCCAGCAGCTTATACAAAGCTAACTATGGCTACACCTTC; CDR3 protein: CASSLYKANYGYTF
V gene: TRBV12-3/TRBV12-4; J gene: TRBJ1-1; CDR3 length: 12; clone size: -; D gene: -; CDR3 DNA: TGTGCCAGCAGTAATTACAGGGCCGAAGCTTTCTTT; CDR3 protein: CASSNYRAEAFF
V gene: TRBV7-9; J gene: TRBJ2-7; CDR3 length: 15; clone size: -; D gene: TRBD1; CDR3 DNA: TGTGCCAGCAGCACCGGGACAGGGCCCCTCTACGAGCAGTACTTC; CDR3 protein: CASSTGTGPLYEQYF
V gene: TRBV19; J gene: TRBJ2-2; CDR3 length: 14; clone size: few; D gene: -; CDR3 DNA: TGTGCCAGTAGTATAGTAGAGGGCACCGGGGAGCTGTTTTTT; CDR3 protein: CASSIVEGTGELFF
V gene: TRBV10-3; J gene: TRBJ1-3; CDR3 length: 15; clone size: -; D gene: TRBD1; CDR3 DNA: TGTGCCATCAGTGAGCAGGGGGGACCTGGAAACACCATATATTTT; CDR3 protein: CAISEQGGPGNTIYF
V gene: TRBV29-1; J gene: TRBJ1-3; CDR3 length: 12; clone size: few; D gene: -; CDR3 DNA: TGCAGCGCCCACGCCAACCAGGACACCATATATTTT; CDR3 protein: CSAHANQDTIYF
V gene: TRBV9; J gene: TRBJ1-2; CDR3 length: 15; clone size: once; D gene: -; CDR3 DNA: TGTGCCAGCAGCCCATTGGGGGGGCGAAGCTATGGCTACACCTTC; CDR3 protein: CASSPLGGRSYGYTF
V gene: TRBV5-1; J gene: TRBJ2-3; CDR3 length: 17; clone size: -; D gene: TRBD2; CDR3 DNA: TGCGCCAGCAGCGATGGGACTAGCGGTTTTTCCACAGATACGCAGTATTTT; CDR3 protein: CASSDGTSGFSTDTQYF
V gene: TRBV3-1/TRBV3-2; J gene: TRBJ1-2; CDR3 length: 14; clone size: once; D gene: TRBD1; CDR3 DNA: TGTGCCAGCACTCAGGGACAGGGGGTGGATGGCTACACCTTC; CDR3 protein: CASTQGQGVDGYTF
V gene: TRBV5-6; J gene: TRBJ2-3; CDR3 length: 17; clone size: -; D gene: TRBD2; CDR3 DNA: TGTGCCAGCAGTCAACTTATAACGGGGGGAGGCACAGATACGCAGTATTTT; CDR3 protein: CASSQLITGGGTDTQYF